This record concerns one T cell receptor beta chain sequence. Other DNA sequences in the sample encode the same CDR3. Survey-level TCR beta sequencing used the immunoSEQ assay. Data came from immunoSEQ multiplex PCR; TCRdb stores just in-frame clones and leaves some out. The profile shows about 50,000 clones, approximately 93% of them singletons. Germline V CDR1 and CDR2: SGHNT, YYREEE (reference sequence). V was shortened by 0 bases and J by 0 bases, with 8 bases between the two germline ends. This CDR3 region has 15 residues. The sequenced sample consisted of PBMCs. The rearrangement joins TRBV5-4 to TRBJ2-3; weak D call: TRBD2 (5 bases). The sequence was collected from a man aged 35 to 55 with rheumatoid arthritis. CDR3 residues: CASSLDRRSTDTQYF. Here the CDR3 DNA reads TGTGCCAGCAGCTTGGACCGGAGGAGCACAGATACGCAGTATTTT.